This T cell receptor (beta chain) was sequenced during a study of T-cell reconstitution after alpha-beta-depleted transplantation in children. General study findings and limits: Reportedly, alpha-beta T cells present about two months post-transplant originated from several hundred expanded clones of graft origin.

Using unique molecular identifiers, the investigators prepared the TCRbeta library. A single record per CDR3 protein comes from TCRdb applying MiXCR to the PCR reads. The data contain approximately 250,000 distinct CDR3 sequences, about 25% of them singletons. This clonotype was detected many times. Its specificity is not known. Germline V gives CDR1 MNHEY, CDR2 SMNVEV (reference sequence). J was trimmed by 4 bases and V by 0 bases; bases with no gene match: 5. The CDR3 has 16 residues. The chain is built from TRBV27 and TRBJ2-2, with 7 bases aligning to TRBD2. This TCR derives from a girl aged 2-9 years with Fanconi anemia, due to receive a stem cell transplant. The input for sequencing was PBMCs, taken before TCRalphabeta/CD19-depleted stem cell transplant. CDR3: CASSLSSVAGTGELFF. As DNA, the CDR3 is TGTGCCAGCAGTTTATCGTCGGTAGCGGGCACCGGGGAGCTGTTTTTT.